This TCR beta chain emerged from a study of STAT5B mutations in CD4+ large granular lymphocyte leukemia. Trimming took 5 bases from V and 0 from J; bases not matched to a gene: 15. Per germline, CDR1 SGHTA and CDR2 FQGNSA. The CDR3 runs 18 residues. Sequencing was at survey level. Here immunoSEQ multiplex PCR was the method, and the copy in TCRdb shows in-frame clones only, minus some. The sample records roughly 40,000 clones, 70% to 90% being singletons. This sequence originates from a human donor in good health. The gene calls are TRBV7-2 and TRBJ2-7; TRBD2 matches 8 bases. The sequenced sample was CD4+ T cells from blood buffy coats. CDR3 in DNA: TGTGCCAGCAGCCAGAGGGGTAGCGGGGCAATAACCTCCTACGAGCAGTACTTC. This encodes CASSQRGSGAITSYEQYF.